The source of this TCR beta chain is a study of cytomegalovirus exposure and HLA in healthy donors. Study results and caveats: As a later analysis revealed, the rate of TCR association differed by HLA locus, with DRB1 most and HLA-C fewest.

Germline CDR1 reads SGHNT; CDR2 reads YYREEE (reference sequence). V shed 0 bases and J 7 bases; nucleotides not matched to a gene: 7. The CDR3 loop spans 15 amino acids. Use of 60 Vbeta and 13 Jbeta primers characterized the PCR. Here immunoSEQ multiplex PCR was the method, and the copy in TCRdb shows in-frame clones only, minus some. The sample includes approximately 150,000 clones, about 60% seen only once; the top ten take about 7.1%. As concerns this clone: The antigen is unknown.

Material for sequencing was PBMCs. This sequence was found in a woman aged 60 to 75 in good health and CMV-seropositive. This rearrangement joins TRBV5-4 to TRBJ2-1; 7 bases match TRBD1. In nucleotides, the CDR3 is TGTGCCAGCAGCTTGGAGGGGGCGCGCTGGAATGAGCAGTTCTTC. This gives the protein CASSLEGARWNEQFF.